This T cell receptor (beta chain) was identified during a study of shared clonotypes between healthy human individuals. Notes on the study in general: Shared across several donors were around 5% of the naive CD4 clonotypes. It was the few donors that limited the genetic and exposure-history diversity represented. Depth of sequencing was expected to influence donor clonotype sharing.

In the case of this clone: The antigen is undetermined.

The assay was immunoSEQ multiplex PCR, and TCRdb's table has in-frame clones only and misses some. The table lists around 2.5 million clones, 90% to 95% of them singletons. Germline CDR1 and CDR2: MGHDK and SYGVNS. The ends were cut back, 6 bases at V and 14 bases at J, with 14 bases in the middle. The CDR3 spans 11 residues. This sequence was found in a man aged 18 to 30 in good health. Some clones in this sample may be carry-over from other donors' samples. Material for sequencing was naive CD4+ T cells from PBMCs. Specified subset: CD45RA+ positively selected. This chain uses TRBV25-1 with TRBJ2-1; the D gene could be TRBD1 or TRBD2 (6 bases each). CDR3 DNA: TGTGCCAGCAGCCGAAACAGGGAGGAGTTCTTC. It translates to CASSRNREEFF. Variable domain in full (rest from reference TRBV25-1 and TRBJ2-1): EADIYQTPRYLVIGTGKKITLECSQTMGHDKMYWYQQDPGMELHLIHYSYGVNSTEKGDLSSESTVSRIRTEHFPLTLESARPSHTSQYLCASSRNREEFFGPGTRLTVL.